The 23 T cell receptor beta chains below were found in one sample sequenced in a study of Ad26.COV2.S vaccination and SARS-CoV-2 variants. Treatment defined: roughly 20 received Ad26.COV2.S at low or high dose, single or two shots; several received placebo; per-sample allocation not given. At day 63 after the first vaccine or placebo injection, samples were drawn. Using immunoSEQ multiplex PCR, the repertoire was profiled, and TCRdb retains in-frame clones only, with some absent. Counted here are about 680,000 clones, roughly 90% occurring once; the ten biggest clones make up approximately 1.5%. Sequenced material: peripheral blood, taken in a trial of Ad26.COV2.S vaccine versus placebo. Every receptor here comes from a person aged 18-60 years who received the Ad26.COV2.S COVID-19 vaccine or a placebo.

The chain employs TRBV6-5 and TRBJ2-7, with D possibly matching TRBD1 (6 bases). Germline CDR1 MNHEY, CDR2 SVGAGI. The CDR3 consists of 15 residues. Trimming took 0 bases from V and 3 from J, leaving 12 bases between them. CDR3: CASSYSTSGVYEQYF. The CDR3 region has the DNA TGTGCCAGCAGTTACTCGACGTCAGGGGTCTACGAGCAGTACTTC.

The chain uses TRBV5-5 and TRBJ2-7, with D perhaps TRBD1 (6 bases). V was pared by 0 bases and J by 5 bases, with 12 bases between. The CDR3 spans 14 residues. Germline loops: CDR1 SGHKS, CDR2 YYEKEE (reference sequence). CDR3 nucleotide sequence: TGTGCCAGCAGCTTGGGAGGGGGAATGAACGAGCAGTACTTC. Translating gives CASSLGGGMNEQYF.

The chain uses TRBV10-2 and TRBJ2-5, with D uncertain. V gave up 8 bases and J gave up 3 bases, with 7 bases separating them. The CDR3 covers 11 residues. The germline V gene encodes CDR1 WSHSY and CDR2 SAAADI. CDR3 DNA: TGCGCCAGCGCCCGGGAAGAGACCCAGTACTTC. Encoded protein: CASAREETQYF.

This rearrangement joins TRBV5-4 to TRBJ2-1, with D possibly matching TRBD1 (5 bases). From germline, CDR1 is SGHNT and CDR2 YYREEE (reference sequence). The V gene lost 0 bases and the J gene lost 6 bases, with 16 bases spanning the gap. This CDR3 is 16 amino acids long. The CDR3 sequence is CASSLAGRASGNEQFF. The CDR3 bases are TGTGCCAGCAGCTTGGCCGGCAGGGCCTCCGGCAATGAGCAGTTCTTC.

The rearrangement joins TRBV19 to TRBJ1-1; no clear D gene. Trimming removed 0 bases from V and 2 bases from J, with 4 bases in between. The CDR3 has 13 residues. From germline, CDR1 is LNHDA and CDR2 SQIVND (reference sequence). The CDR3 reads CASSIDSNTEAFF. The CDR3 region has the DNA TGTGCCAGTAGTATAGACAGCAACACTGAAGCTTTCTTT.

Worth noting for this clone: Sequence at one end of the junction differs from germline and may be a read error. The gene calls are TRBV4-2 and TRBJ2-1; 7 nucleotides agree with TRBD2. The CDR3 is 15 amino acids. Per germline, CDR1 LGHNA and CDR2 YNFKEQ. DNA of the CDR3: TGTGCCAGCAGCCACCCGGGAGGTCCGGACAATCAGCAGTTCTTC. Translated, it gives CASSHPGGPDNQQFF.

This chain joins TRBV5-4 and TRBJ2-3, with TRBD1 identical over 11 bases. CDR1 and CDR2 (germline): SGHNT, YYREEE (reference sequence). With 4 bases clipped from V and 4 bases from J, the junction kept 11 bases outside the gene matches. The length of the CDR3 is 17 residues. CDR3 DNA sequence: TGTGCCAGCAGCCGAGGACCGGGACAGGGGGGGGCAGATACGCAGTATTTT. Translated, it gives CASSRGPGQGGADTQYF. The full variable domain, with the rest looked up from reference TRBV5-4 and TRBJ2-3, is ETGVTQSPTHLIKTRGQQVTLRCSSQSGHNTVSWYQQALGQGPQFIFQYYREEENGRGNFPPRFSGLQFPNYSSELNVNALELDDSALYLCASSRGPGQGGADTQYFGPGTRLTVL.

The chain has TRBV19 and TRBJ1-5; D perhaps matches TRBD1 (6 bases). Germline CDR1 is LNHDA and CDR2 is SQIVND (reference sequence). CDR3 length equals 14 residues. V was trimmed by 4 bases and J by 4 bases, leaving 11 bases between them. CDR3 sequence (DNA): TGTGCCAGTAGTAAGACAGGCGAGAATCAGCCCCAGCATTTT. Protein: CASSKTGENQPQHF.

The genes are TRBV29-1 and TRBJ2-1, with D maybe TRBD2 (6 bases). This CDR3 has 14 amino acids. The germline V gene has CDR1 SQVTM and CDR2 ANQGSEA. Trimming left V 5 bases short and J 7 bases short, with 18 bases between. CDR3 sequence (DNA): TGCAGCGTTTTTGGAGGGGTCCAACGAAATGAGCAGTTCTTC. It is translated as CSVFGGVQRNEQFF.

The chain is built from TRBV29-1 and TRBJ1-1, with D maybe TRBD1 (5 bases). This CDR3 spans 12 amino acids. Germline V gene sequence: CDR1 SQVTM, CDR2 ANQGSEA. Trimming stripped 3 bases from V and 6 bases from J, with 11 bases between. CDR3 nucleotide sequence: TGCAGCGTTGATCCCGGGACGGCTGAAGCTTTCTTT. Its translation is CSVDPGTAEAFF. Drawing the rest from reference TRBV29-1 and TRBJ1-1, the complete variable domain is SAVISQKPSRDICQRGTSLTIQCQVDSQVTMMFWYRQQPGQSLTLIATANQGSEATYESGFVIDKFPISRPNLTFSTLTVSNMSPEDSSIYLCSVDPGTAEAFFGQGTRLTVV.

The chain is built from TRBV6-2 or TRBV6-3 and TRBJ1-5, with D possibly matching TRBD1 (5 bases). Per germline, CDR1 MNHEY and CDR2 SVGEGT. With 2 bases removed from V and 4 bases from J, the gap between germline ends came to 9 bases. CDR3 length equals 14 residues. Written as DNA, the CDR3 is TGTGCCAGCAGTTACGTGGGGGGGAATCAGCCCCAGCATTTT. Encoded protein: CASSYVGGNQPQHF.

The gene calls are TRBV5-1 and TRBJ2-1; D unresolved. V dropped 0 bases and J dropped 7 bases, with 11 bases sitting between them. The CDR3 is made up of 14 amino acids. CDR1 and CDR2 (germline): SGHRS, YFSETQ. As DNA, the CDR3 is TGCGCCAGCAGCTTGGACGGCAGTGAGAATGAGCAGTTCTTC. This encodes CASSLDGSENEQFF.

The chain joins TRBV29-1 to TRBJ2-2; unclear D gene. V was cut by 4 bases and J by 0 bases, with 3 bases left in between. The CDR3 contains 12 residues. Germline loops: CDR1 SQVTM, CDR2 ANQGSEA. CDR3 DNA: TGCAGCGTTGTAGCGAACACCGGGGAGCTGTTTTTT. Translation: CSVVANTGELFF.

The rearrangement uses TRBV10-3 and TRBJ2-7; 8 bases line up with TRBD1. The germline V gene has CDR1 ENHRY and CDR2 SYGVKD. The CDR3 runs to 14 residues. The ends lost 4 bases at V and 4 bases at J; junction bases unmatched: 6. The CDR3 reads CAISVTGGGYEQYF. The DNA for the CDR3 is TGTGCCATCAGTGTAACAGGGGGTGGATACGAGCAGTACTTC.

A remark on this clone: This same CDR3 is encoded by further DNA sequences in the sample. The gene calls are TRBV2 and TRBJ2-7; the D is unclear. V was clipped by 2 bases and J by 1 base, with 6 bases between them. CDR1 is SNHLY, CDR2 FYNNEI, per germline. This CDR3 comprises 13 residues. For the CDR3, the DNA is TGTGCCAGCAGTGAACATGGGTCCTACGAGCAGTACTTC. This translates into CASSEHGSYEQYF. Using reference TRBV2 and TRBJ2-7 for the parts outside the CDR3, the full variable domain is EPEVTQTPSHQVTQMGQEVILRCVPISNHLYFYWYRQILGQKVEFLVSFYNNEISEKSEIFDDQFSVERPDGSNFTLKIRSTKLEDSAMYFCASSEHGSYEQYFGPGTRLTVT.

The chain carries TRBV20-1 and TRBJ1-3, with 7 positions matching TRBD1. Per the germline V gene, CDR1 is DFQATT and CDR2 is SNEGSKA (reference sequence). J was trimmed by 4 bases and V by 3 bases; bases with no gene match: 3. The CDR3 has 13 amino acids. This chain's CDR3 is CSASLQGGNTIYF. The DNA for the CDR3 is TGCAGTGCTAGTCTACAGGGGGGAAACACCATATATTTT.

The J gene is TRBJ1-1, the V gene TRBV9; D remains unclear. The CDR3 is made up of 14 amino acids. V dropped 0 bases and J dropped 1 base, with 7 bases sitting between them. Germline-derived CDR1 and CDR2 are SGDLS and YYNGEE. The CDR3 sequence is CASSVGQQNTEAFF. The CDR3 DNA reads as TGTGCCAGCAGCGTAGGACAACAGAACACTGAAGCTTTCTTT.

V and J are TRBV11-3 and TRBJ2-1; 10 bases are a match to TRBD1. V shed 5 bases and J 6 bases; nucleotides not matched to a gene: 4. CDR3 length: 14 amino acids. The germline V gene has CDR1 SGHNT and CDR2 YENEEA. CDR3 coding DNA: TGTGCCAGCAGCAACCGGGACAGGGGCAATGAGCAGTTCTTC. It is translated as CASSNRDRGNEQFF. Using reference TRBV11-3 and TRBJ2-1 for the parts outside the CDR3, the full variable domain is EAGVVQSPRYKIIEKKQPVAFWCNPISGHNTLYWYLQNLGQGPELLIRYENEEAVDDSQLPKDRFSAERLKGVDSTLKIQPAELGDSAVYLCASSNRDRGNEQFFGPGTRLTVL.

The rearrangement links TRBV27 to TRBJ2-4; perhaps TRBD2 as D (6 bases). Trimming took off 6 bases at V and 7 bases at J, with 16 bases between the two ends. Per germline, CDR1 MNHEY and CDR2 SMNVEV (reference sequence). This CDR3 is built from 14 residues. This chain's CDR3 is CASRGTWGRNIQYF. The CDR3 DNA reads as TGTGCCAGCAGAGGGACCTGGGGGAGGAACATTCAGTACTTC.

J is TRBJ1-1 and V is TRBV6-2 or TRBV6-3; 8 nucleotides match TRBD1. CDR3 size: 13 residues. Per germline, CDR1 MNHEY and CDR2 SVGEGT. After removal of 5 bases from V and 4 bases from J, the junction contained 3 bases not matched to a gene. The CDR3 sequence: CASSPTGGTEAFF. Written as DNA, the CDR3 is TGTGCCAGCAGTCCCACAGGGGGCACTGAAGCTTTCTTT.

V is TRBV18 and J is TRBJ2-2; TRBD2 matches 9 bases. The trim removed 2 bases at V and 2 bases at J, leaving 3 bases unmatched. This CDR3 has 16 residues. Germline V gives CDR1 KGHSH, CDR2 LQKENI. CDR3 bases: TGTGCCAGCTCACCAAGACTAGCGGTAAACACCGGGGAGCTGTTTTTT. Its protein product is CASSPRLAVNTGELFF.

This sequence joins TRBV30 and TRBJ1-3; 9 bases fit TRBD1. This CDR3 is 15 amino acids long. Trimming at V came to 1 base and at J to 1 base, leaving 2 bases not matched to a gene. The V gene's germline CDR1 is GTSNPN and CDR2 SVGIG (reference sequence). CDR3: CAWSETGGSGNTIYF. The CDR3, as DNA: TGTGCCTGGAGTGAGACAGGGGGATCTGGAAACACCATATATTTT. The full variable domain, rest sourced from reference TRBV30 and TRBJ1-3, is SQTIHQWPATLVQPVGSPLSLECTVEGTSNPNLYWYRQAAGRGLQLLFYSVGIGQISSEVPQNLSASRPQDRQFILSSKKLLLSDSGFYLCAWSETGGSGNTIYFGEGSWLTVV.

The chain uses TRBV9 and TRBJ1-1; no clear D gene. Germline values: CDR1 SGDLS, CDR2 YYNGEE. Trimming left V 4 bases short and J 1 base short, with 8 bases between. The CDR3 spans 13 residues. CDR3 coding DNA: TGTGCCAGCAGCTCCGTAGAGAACACTGAAGCTTTCTTT. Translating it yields CASSSVENTEAFF.